This TCR beta chain was documented in a study of post-analysis software for immune sequencing data. As for the study in general: The cohort encompassed relapsing-remitting, secondary progressive and progressive-relapsing multiple sclerosis disease courses.

CDR3 length equals 15 residues. Losses at the gene ends were 5 bases for V and 3 bases for J; bases not matched to a gene: 6. Looked up from germline, CDR1 is SGHTA and CDR2 is FQGTGA. General study findings and limits: Samples sharing a preparation batch grouped tightly together when assessed by F measure. In patients, TRBV5-6, TRBV5-1 and TRBV20-1 belonged to five TRBV segments found more frequently than in controls.

Sequencing libraries made from TCR beta cDNA carried unique molecular identifiers. TCRdb analysed the PCR reads with MiXCR anew, one entry per CDR3 protein. The data contain about 460,000 distinct CDR3 sequences, over 35% of them singletons. Worth noting for this clonotype: The antigen is undetermined.

The V call is TRBV7-3, the J call TRBJ2-3; 9 nucleotides line up with TRBD2. The TCR originated in a girl aged 5-17 years with multiple sclerosis. Sequenced input: blood. The CDR3 region is CASSVSGLATDTQYF. CDR3 sequence (DNA): TGTGCCAGCAGCGTCAGCGGACTAGCGACAGATACGCAGTATTTT.